The following is a T cell receptor (beta chain) sequence with its context. Some clones are missing from TCRdb's copy, which holds only in-frame ones; the method was immunoSEQ multiplex PCR. The sample lists 16,000 or so clones, 95% seen once, with 0.7% to 1% in the top ten. V dropped 0 bases and J dropped 5 bases, with 14 bases sitting between them. The CDR3 is 15 amino acids. The V gene's germline CDR1 is SGHNT and CDR2 YYREEE (reference sequence). The data belong to a study of graft-versus-host responses after intestinal transplantation. The source is a human patient who received an intestinal transplant, so some T cells may come from the graft donor. The chain couples TRBV5-4 to TRBJ2-5; D remains ambiguous. The material was PBMCs, obtained 23 days after intestinal transplant. The CDR3 protein is CASSLGQDGPETQYF. DNA for the CDR3: TGTGCCAGCAGCTTGGGGCAGGACGGTCCGGAGACCCAGTACTTC. The whole variable domain, filled in from reference TRBV5-4 and TRBJ2-5, reads ETGVTQSPTHLIKTRGQQVTLRCSSQSGHNTVSWYQQALGQGPQFIFQYYREEENGRGNFPPRFSGLQFPNYSSELNVNALELDDSALYLCASSLGQDGPETQYFGPGTRLLVL.